The sequence of this TCR beta chain was determined in a study of CXCR3-negative and CXCR3-positive naive CD8 T cells. Study-wide results and caveats: Naive subsets were similarly diverse, while memory CD8+ repertoires were much less diverse. In naive cells, CXCR3-negative and CXCR3-positive subsets had similar TRBV-TRBJ usage; memory cells differed. TCR interaction strength was inferred from TRB CDR3 physicochemistry, as CD5 matched across naive subsets.

Per the germline V gene, CDR1 is LNHDA and CDR2 is SQIVND (reference sequence). This CDR3 has 15 amino acids. The TRB cDNA libraries were prepared by 5' RACE with UMI labels. TCRdb reprocessed the 5' RACE reads and reports one entry per CDR3 protein, with no DNA. The sample shows 8,800 or so distinct CDR3 sequences, and more than 2% sits with its ten largest clones. With respect to this clonotype: Its antigen is not known.

The sample taken for sequencing was naive CXCR3- CD8+ T cells from blood. Subset denoted: CD45RO-CCR7+CD27+CD95- naive CD8+ T cells lacking CXCR3 (TNR3-). This TCR was sampled from a human donor in good health. Some clones in this sample may be carry-over from other donors' samples. The rearrangement joins TRBV19 to TRBJ1-5; TCRdb's D call, TRBD1, is unchecked because there is no DNA. The CDR3 spells CASSRQPYSNQPQHF.